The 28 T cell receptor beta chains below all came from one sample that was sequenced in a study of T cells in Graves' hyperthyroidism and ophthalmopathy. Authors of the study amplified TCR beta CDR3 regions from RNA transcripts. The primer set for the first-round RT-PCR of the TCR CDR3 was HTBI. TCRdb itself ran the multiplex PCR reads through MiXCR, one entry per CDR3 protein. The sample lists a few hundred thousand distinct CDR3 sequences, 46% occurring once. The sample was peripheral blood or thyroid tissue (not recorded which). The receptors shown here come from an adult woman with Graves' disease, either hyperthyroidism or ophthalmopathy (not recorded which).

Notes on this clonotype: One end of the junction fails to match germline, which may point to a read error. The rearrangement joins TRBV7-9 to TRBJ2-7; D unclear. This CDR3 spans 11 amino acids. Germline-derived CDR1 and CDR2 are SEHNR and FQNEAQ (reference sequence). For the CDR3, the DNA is TGTGCCGGCAGTCCTGCCTACGAGCAGTACTTC. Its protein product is CAGSPAYEQYF.

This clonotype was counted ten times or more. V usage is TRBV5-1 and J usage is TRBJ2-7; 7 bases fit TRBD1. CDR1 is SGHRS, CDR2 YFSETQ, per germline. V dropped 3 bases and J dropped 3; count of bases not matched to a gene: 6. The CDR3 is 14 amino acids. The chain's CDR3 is CASSYRDSFYEQYF. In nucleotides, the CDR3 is TGCGCCAGCAGCTACCGGGACAGTTTCTACGAGCAGTACTTC. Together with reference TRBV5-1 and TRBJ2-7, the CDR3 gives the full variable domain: KAGVTQTPRYLIKTRGQQVTLSCSPISGHRSVSWYQQTPGQGLQFLFEYFSETQRNKGNFPGRFSGRQFSNSRSEMNVSTLELGDSALYLCASSYRDSFYEQYFGPGTRLTVT.

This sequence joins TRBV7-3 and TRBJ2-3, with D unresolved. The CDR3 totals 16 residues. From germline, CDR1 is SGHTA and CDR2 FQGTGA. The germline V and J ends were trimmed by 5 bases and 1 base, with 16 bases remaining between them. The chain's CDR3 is CASSPGRVVGTDTQYF. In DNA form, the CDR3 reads TGTGCCAGCAGCCCTGGTCGGGTGGTTGGCACAGATACGCAGTATTTT.

CDR3 sequence (DNA): TGTGCCAGCCCTAGCACAGATACGCAGTATTTT. Translation gives CASPSTDTQYF. The J gene is TRBJ2-3, the V gene TRBV2; D not resolved. Looked up from germline, CDR1 is SNHLY and CDR2 is FYNNEI. Trimming removed 8 bases at V and 0 bases at J, with 3 bases between. The CDR3 length is 11 residues.

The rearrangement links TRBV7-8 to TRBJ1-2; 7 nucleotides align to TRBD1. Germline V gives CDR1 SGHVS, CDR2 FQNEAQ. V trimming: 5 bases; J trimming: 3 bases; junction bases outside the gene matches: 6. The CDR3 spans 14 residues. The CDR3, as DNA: TGTGCCAGCAGCCCCCACGACAGGGACTATGGCTACACCTTC. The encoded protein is CASSPHDRDYGYTF. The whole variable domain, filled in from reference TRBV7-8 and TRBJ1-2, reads GAGVSQSPRYKVAKRGQDVALRCDPISGHVSLFWYQQALGQGPEFLTYFQNEAQLDKSGLPSDRFFAERPEGSVSTLKIQRTQQEDSAVYLCASSPHDRDYGYTFGSGTRLTVV.

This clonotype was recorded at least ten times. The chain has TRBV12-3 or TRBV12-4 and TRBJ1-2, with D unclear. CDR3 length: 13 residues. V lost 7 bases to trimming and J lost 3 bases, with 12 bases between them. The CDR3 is CASNTATDYGYTF. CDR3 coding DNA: TGTGCCAGCAATACGGCTACCGACTATGGCTACACCTTC.

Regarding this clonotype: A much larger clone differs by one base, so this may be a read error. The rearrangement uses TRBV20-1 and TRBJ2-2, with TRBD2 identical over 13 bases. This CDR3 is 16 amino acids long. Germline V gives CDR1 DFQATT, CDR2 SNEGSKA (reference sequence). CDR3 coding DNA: TGCAGTGCTAGAGCCCGGACTAGCGGGAGTGGCGGGGTGCTGTTTTTT. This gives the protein CSARARTSGSGGVLFF.

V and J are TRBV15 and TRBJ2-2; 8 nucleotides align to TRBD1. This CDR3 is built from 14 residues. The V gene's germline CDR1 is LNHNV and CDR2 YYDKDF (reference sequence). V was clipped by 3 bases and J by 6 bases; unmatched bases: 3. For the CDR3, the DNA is TGTGCCACCAGCAGCTTGGACAGGGCCGGGGAGCTGTTTTTT. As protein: CATSSLDRAGELFF.

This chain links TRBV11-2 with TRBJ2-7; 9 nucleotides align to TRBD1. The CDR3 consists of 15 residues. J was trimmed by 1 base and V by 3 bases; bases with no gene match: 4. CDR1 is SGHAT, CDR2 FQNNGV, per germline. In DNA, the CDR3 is TGTGCCAGCAGCTTTCCGGGACAGGGATCCTACGAGCAGTACTTC. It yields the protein CASSFPGQGSYEQYF.

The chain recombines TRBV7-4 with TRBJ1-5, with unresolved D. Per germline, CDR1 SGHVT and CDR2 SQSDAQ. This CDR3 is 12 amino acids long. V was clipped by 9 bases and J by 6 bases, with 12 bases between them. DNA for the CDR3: TGTGCCAGTACTAACTCCAGTCAGCCCCAGCATTTT. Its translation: CASTNSSQPQHF.

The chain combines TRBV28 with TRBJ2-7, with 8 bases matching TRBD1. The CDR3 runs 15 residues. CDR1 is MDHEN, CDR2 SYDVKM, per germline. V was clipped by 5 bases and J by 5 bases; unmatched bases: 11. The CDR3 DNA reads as TGTGCCAGCAGTCCCCTGGGACAGGATGGCCACGAGCAGTACTTC. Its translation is CASSPLGQDGHEQYF.

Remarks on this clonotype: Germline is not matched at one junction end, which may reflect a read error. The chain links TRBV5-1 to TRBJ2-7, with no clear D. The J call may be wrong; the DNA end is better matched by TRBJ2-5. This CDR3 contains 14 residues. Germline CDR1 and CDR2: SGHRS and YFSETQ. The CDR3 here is CTSSLAGYQETQYF. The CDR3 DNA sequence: TGCACCAGCAGCTTGGCAGGCTACCAAGAGACCCAGTACTTC.

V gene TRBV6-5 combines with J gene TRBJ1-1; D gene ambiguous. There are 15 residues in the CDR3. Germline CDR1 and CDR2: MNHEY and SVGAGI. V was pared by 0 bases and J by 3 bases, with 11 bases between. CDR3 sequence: CASSYSRASYTEAFF. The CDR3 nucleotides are TGTGCCAGCAGTTACTCGAGGGCCTCATACACTGAAGCTTTCTTT.

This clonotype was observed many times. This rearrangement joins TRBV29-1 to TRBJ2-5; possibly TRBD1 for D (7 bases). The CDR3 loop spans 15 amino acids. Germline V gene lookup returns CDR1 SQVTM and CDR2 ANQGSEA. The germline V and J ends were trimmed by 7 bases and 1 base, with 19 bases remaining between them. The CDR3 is CSATRGTEFQETQYF. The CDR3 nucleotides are TGCAGCGCTACCCGGGGGACAGAATTCCAAGAGACCCAGTACTTC.

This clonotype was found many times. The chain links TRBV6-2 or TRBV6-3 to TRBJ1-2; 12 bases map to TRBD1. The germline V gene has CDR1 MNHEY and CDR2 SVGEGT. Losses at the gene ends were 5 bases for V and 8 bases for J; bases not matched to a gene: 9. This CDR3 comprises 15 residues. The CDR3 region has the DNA TGTGCCAGCAGTAACCCGGGACAGGGGGCGAGGGGCTACACCTTC. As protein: CASSNPGQGARGYTF.

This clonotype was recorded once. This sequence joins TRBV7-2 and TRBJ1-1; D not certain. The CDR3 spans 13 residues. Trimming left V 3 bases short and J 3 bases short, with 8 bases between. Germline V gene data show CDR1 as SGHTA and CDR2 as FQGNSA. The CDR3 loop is CASSFVKDTEAFF. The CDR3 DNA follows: TGTGCCAGCAGCTTCGTTAAGGACACTGAAGCTTTCTTT.

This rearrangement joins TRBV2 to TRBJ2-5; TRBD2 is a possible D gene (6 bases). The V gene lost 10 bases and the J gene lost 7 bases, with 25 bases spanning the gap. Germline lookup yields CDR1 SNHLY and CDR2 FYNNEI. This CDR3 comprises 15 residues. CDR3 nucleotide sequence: TGTGCCACACTCGGAGGGCCTCACGCCAGGTGGACCCAGTACTTC. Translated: CATLGGPHARWTQYF.

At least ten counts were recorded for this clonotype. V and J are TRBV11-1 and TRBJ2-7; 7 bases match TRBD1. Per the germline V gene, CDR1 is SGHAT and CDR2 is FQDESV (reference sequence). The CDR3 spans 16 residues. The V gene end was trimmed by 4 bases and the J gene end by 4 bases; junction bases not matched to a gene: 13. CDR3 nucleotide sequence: TGTGCCAGCAGCTCCGTCCTGAGGGACAGCCGTTACGAGCAGTACTTC. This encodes CASSSVLRDSRYEQYF.

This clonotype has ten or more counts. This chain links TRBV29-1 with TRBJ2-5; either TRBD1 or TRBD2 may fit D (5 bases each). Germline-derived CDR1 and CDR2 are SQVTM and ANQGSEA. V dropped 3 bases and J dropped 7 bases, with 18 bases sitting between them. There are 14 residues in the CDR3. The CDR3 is CSVDRVEVGGTQYF. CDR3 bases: TGCAGCGTTGACCGGGTGGAAGTTGGGGGGACCCAGTACTTC.

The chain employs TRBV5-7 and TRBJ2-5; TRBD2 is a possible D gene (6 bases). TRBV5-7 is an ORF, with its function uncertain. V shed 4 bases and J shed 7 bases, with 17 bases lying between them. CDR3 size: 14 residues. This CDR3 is CASSLKGTVGTQYF. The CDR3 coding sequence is TGTGCCAGCAGCCTAAAGGGGACTGTCGGGACCCAGTACTTC.

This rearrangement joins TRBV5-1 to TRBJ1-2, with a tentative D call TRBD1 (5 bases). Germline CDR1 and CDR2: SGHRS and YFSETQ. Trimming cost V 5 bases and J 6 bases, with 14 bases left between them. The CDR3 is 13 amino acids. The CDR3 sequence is CASSSDTSHGYTF. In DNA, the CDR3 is TGCGCCAGCAGTTCGGACACGTCCCATGGCTACACCTTC.

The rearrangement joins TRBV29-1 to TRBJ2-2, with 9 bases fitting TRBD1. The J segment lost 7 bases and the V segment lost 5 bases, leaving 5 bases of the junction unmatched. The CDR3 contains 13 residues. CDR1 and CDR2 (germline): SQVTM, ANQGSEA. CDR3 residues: CSVSQGAVGELFF. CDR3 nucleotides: TGCAGCGTTTCACAGGGGGCGGTCGGGGAGCTGTTTTTT.

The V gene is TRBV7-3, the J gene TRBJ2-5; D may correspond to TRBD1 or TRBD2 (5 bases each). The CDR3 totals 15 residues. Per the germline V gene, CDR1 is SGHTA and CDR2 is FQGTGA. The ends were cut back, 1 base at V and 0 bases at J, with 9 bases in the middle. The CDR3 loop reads CASSLKGTHQETQYF. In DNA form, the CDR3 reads TGTGCCAGCAGCTTAAAAGGGACGCACCAAGAGACCCAGTACTTC.

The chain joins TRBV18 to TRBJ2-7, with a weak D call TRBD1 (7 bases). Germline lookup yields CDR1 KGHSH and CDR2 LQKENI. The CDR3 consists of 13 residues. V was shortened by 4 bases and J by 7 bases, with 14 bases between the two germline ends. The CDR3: CASSQEGAREQYF. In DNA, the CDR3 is TGTGCCAGCTCACAGGAGGGGGCGCGGGAGCAGTACTTC.

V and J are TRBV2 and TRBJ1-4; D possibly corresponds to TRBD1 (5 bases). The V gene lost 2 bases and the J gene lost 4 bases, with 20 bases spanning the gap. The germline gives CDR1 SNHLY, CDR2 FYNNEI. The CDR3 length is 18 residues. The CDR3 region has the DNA TGTGCCAGCAGTGAACTAGCGGGGGGATTGGGGCTTAATGAAAAACTGTTTTTT. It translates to CASSELAGGLGLNEKLFF.

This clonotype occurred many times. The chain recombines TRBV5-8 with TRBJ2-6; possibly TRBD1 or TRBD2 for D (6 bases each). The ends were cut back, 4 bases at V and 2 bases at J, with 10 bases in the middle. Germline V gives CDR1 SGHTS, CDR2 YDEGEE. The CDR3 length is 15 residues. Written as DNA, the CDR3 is TGTGCCAGCAGCGGAGGGGGGCCTGGGGCCAACGTCCTGACTTTC. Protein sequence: CASSGGGPGANVLTF.

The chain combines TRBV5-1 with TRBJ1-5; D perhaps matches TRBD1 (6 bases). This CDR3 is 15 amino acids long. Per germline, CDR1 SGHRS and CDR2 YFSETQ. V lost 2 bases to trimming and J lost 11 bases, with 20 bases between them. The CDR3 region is CASSLHRTDQETQHF. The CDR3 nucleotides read TGCGCCAGCAGCTTACACAGGACAGACCAAGAGACCCAGCATTTT.

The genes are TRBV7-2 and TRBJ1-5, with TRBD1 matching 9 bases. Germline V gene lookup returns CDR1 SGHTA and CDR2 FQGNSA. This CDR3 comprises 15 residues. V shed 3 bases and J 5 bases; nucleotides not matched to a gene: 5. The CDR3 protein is CASSLDRGGYQPQHF. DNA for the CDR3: TGTGCCAGCAGCTTGGACAGGGGCGGTTATCAGCCCCAGCATTTT. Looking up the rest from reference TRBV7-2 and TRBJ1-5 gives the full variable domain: GAGVSQSPSNKVTEKGKDVELRCDPISGHTALYWYRQSLGQGLEFLIYFQGNSAPDKSGLPSDRFSAERTGGSVSTLTIQRTQQEDSAVYLCASSLDRGGYQPQHFGDGTRLSIL.